This passage covers 25 T cell receptor beta chains from one sample sequenced in a study of T cells in women clearing cervical HPV infection. The repertoire was sequenced with immunoSEQ multiplex PCR; TCRdb's copy has only in-frame clones and lacks some. This specimen shows tens of thousands of clones; the ten leading clones hold roughly 24%. The sample consisted of blood buffy coat. The receptors come from a woman aged 18 to 75 with a cervical HPV16 infection that either progressed to CIN3+ or cleared (not recorded which).

Of note for this clone: The CDR3 is cut off 3 residues early in the read; its end comes from the germline J gene. The chain has TRBV18 and TRBJ2-1; 14 positions match TRBD2. The germline CDR1 and CDR2 sequences are KGHSH and LQKENI. Trimming took 3 bases from V and 9 from J; bases not matched to a gene: 7. The CDR3 spans 16 residues. Here the CDR3 reads CASSPTRLAGGSEQFF. The CDR3 DNA, read in part, is TGTGCCAGCTCACCGACTCGACTAGCGGGAGGGTCTGAG.

In the case of this clone: From the germline J gene comes the end of the CDR3, since the read stops 3 residues before it. The V and J genes are TRBV2 and TRBJ2-1, with 11 bases matching TRBD2. The junction had 2 bases not matched to a gene; V was cut back by 1 base and J by 9 bases. Germline CDR1 is SNHLY and CDR2 is FYNNEI. The CDR3 is 14 residues long. The CDR3 bases that were read are TGTGCCAGCAGTGAAGGGACTAGCGGGTTTGAG. This gives the protein CASSEGTSGFE. The full CDR3 sequence reads CASSEGTSGFEQFF.

To note about this clone: The read ends 3 residues early relative to the CDR3; the germline J gene fills the gap. V gene TRBV30 combines with J gene TRBJ1-2; D possibly corresponds to TRBD1 (5 bases). Looked up from germline, CDR1 is GTSNPN and CDR2 is SVGIG (reference sequence). This CDR3 spans 13 amino acids. The sequenced part of the CDR3 DNA is TGTGCCTGGCAGAGGGGTGACGCTAACGAC. Residues: CAWQRGDAND. The CDR3, in full, reads CAWQRGDANDYTF. Full variable domain (rest looked up from reference TRBV30 and TRBJ1-2): SQTIHQWPATLVQPVGSPLSLECTVEGTSNPNLYWYRQAAGRGLQLLFYSVGIGQISSEVPQNLSASRPQDRQFILSSKKLLLSDSGFYLCAWQRGDANDYTFGSGTRLTVV.

A word on this clone: The missing CDR3 end, 3 residues past where the read stops, is filled in from the germline J gene. The chain joins TRBV12-3 or TRBV12-4 to TRBJ2-1; TRBD1 matches 8 bases. V was clipped by 5 bases and J by 5 bases; unmatched bases: 11. The CDR3 length is 16 residues. CDR3 amino acids: CASSLHDRGKDNEQFF. CDR3 DNA, as far as it was read: TGTGCCAGCAGTCTGCACGACAGGGGTAAAGACAATGAG.

In regard to this clone: The read stops 3 residues short of the end of the CDR3; the missing end is completed from the germline J gene. This sample includes further DNA sequences coding for the same CDR3. The chain uses TRBV5-1 and TRBJ2-1, with TRBD2 identical over 12 bases. V trimming: 4 bases; J trimming: 5 bases; junction bases outside the gene matches: 7. Germline loops: CDR1 SGHRS, CDR2 YFSETQ. The CDR3 covers 16 residues. CDR3 sequence: CASSLRLAGAHNEQFF. The CDR3 bases that were read are TGCGCCAGCAGCCTGAGACTAGCGGGGGCCCACAATGAG.

For this clone: The read is 3 residues too short to cover the CDR3 end, so that end is filled in from the germline J gene. This chain connects TRBV20-1 to TRBJ2-1; no clear D. This CDR3 contains 12 residues. Per germline, CDR1 DFQATT and CDR2 SNEGSKA (reference sequence). Trimming left V 5 bases short and J 6 bases short, with 11 bases between. CDR3 sequence: CSAPSKRNEQFF. The covered CDR3 bases are TGCAGTGCTCCCTCCAAGCGCAATGAG.

With respect to this clone: The CDR3 end falls 3 residues outside the read, so it is completed with the germline J gene. The V gene is TRBV30, the J gene TRBJ1-2; D possibly corresponds to TRBD1 (5 bases). Germline CDR1 reads GTSNPN; CDR2 reads SVGIG (reference sequence). V lost 0 bases, J lost 4 bases, and 9 bases lay in between. The length of the CDR3 is 13 residues. This CDR3 is CAWSVGDFYGYTF. The CDR3 bases that were read are TGTGCCTGGAGTGTAGGGGACTTCTATGGC.

In the case of this clone: The observed sequence ends 3 residues before the CDR3 terminus, with the missing tail filled in from the germline J gene. The chain combines TRBV19 with TRBJ2-7; D is undetermined. This CDR3 has 13 residues. Germline V gene lookup returns CDR1 LNHDA and CDR2 SQIVND (reference sequence). The ends were cut back, 1 base at V and 5 bases at J, with 9 bases in the middle. CDR3 DNA, as far as it was read: TGTGCCAGTAGTATAGCGTACGGTCACGAG. This gives the protein CASSIAYGHE. The entire CDR3 reads CASSIAYGHEQYF.

Comments on this clone: The CDR3 end lies 3 residues beyond the end of the read and is filled in from the germline J gene. The chain combines TRBV27 with TRBJ2-2; D not certain. The V gene's germline CDR1 is MNHEY and CDR2 SMNVEV (reference sequence). Deletions cut 7 bases from V and 1 base from J, with 19 bases between. This CDR3 comprises 17 residues. The DNA read from the CDR3 is TGTGCCAGCATGCGGTCCTCCTCGGGTGAGAACACCGGGGAG. Amino acid sequence: CASMRSSSGENTGE. Given in full, the CDR3 is CASMRSSSGENTGELFF.

On this clone: The CDR3 end falls 3 residues outside the read, so it is completed with the germline J gene. This chain uses TRBV9 with TRBJ2-1; possibly TRBD1 for D (5 bases). This CDR3 spans 13 amino acids. V was cut by 0 bases and J by 8 bases, with 9 bases left in between. Germline V gene data show CDR1 as SGDLS and CDR2 as YYNGEE. The sequenced part of the CDR3 DNA is TGTGCCAGCAGCGTAGGCCAGGGTGATGAG. Its protein is CASSVGQGDE. Given in full, the CDR3 is CASSVGQGDEQFF.

Points on this clone: Read coverage stops 3 residues before the CDR3 terminus; the germline J gene supplies the remainder. The chain uses TRBV7-9 and TRBJ2-7; the match to TRBD2 covers 9 bases. Germline loops: CDR1 SEHNR, CDR2 FQNEAQ (reference sequence). The CDR3 loop spans 15 amino acids. J was trimmed by 4 bases and V by 6 bases; bases with no gene match: 10. The DNA read from the CDR3 is TGTGCCAGCAGTTCTAGCGGGAAAGCAATGTACGAG. Translated: CASSSSGKAMYE. In full, the CDR3 is CASSSSGKAMYEQYF.

In the case of this clone: The read finishes 3 residues shy of the CDR3 end, and the germline J gene is used to complete it. This chain connects TRBV19 to TRBJ1-5; 7 bases fit TRBD1. In germline, CDR1 is LNHDA, CDR2 SQIVND (reference sequence). V dropped 5 bases and J dropped 9; count of bases not matched to a gene: 7. There are 13 residues in the CDR3. The CDR3 is CASSGAGGRPQHF. The sequenced CDR3 bases are TGTGCCAGTAGTGGGGCAGGGGGTCGGCCC.

Notes on this clone: The CDR3 end lies 3 residues beyond the end of the read and is filled in from the germline J gene. The chain joins TRBV12-3 or TRBV12-4 to TRBJ2-1; 7 bases map to TRBD1. Germline trimming cut 3 bases from V and 4 bases from J; bases unmatched to any gene: 9. This CDR3 contains 16 residues. The covered CDR3 bases are TGTGCCAGCAGTTTGAATGTACAGGGGAGATACAATGAG. It codes for CASSLNVQGRYNE. The full CDR3 protein reads CASSLNVQGRYNEQFF.

As concerns this clone: The CDR3 goes on 3 residues after the read ends, and that part is filled in from the germline J gene. The chain links TRBV5-6 to TRBJ2-7; maybe TRBD1 (6 bases). Looked up from germline, CDR1 is SGHDT and CDR2 is YYEEEE. V was pared by 0 bases and J by 3 bases, with 10 bases between. This CDR3 region has 14 residues. CDR3 sequence: CASSLDWTDYEQYF. Partial CDR3 DNA: TGTGCCAGCAGCTTGGATTGGACAGACTACGAG. Based on the CDR3 plus reference TRBV5-6 and TRBJ2-7, the full variable domain is DAGVTQSPTHLIKTRGQQVTLRCSPKSGHDTVSWYQQALGQGPQFIFQYYEEEERQRGNFPDRFSGHQFPNYSSELNVNALLLGDSALYLCASSLDWTDYEQYFGPGTRLTVT.

Concerning this clone: The missing CDR3 end, 3 residues past where the read stops, is filled in from the germline J gene. V is TRBV19 and J is TRBJ2-4; D is ambiguous. There are 13 residues in the CDR3. Per germline, CDR1 LNHDA and CDR2 SQIVND (reference sequence). The CDR3 is CASSTQSFYGQYF. The CDR3 bases that were read are TGTGCCAGTAGTACCCAATCGTTCTATGGT.

On this clone itself: The CDR3 extends 3 residues past the end of the read, so its final part is completed from the germline J gene. This chain links TRBV2 with TRBJ2-3, with D unresolved. Germline V gene data show CDR1 as SNHLY and CDR2 as FYNNEI. V dropped 7 bases and J dropped 0 bases, with 8 bases sitting between them. This CDR3 region has 13 residues. CDR3 DNA (partial): TGTGCCAGCAAGGGCTATAGCACAGATACG. As protein: CASKGYSTDT. The complete CDR3 reads CASKGYSTDTQYF.

For this clone: From the germline J gene comes the end of the CDR3, since the read stops 3 residues before it. The chain carries TRBV12-3 or TRBV12-4 and TRBJ1-3, with D perhaps matching TRBD1 (5 bases). The V gene lost 6 bases and the J gene lost 0 bases, with 12 bases spanning the gap. The CDR3 contains 15 residues. The DNA read from the CDR3 is TGTGCCAGCAGCCCCAGGGATAACTCTGGAAACACC. This sequence encodes CASSPRDNSGNT. The complete CDR3 protein is CASSPRDNSGNTIYF.

As regards this clone: The DNA ends 3 residues before the CDR3 does, and the rest of the CDR3 is filled in from the germline J gene. The chain links TRBV30 to TRBJ1-2; tentative D call: TRBD1 (5 bases). This CDR3 has 14 residues. V gave up 4 bases and J gave up 3 bases, with 15 bases separating them. Germline assignment: CDR1 GTSNPN and CDR2 SVGIG (reference sequence). CDR3 amino acids: CAWTQQALDYGYTF. CDR3 DNA, as far as it was read: TGTGCCTGGACGCAACAGGCCCTAGACTATGGC.

Turning to this clone: Read coverage stops 3 residues before the CDR3 terminus; the germline J gene supplies the remainder. The V and J genes are TRBV28 and TRBJ1-5; possibly TRBD1 for D (6 bases). Germline-derived CDR1 and CDR2 are MDHEN and SYDVKM. Trimming left V 7 bases short and J 7 bases short, with 17 bases between. The CDR3 covers 14 residues. The DNA read from the CDR3 is TGTGCCAGCACCCCGATCGGGGACACCCAGCCC. This gives the protein CASTPIGDTQP. The full-length CDR3 reads as CASTPIGDTQPQHF.

Points on this clone: Sequencing ends 3 residues short of the CDR3 end; the germline J gene provides the rest. The rearrangement uses TRBV5-6 and TRBJ1-5; TRBD1 matches 7 bases. This CDR3 region has 15 residues. V shed 3 bases and J 9 bases; nucleotides not matched to a gene: 12. Germline-derived CDR1 and CDR2 are SGHDT and YYEEEE. Incomplete CDR3 DNA: TGTGCCAGCAGCTATCACAGGGGCCAGTCTCGGCCC. It encodes CASSYHRGQSRP. The whole CDR3 sequence reads CASSYHRGQSRPQHF. The entire variable domain, with the rest obtained from reference TRBV5-6 and TRBJ1-5, is as follows: DAGVTQSPTHLIKTRGQQVTLRCSPKSGHDTVSWYQQALGQGPQFIFQYYEEEERQRGNFPDRFSGHQFPNYSSELNVNALLLGDSALYLCASSYHRGQSRPQHFGDGTRLSIL.

Remarks on this clone: The observed sequence ends 3 residues before the CDR3 terminus, with the missing tail filled in from the germline J gene. V is TRBV7-8 and J is TRBJ1-1; no clear D. The CDR3 extends over 17 amino acids. Germline CDR1 SGHVS, CDR2 FQNEAQ. V was pared by 3 bases and J by 0 bases, with 17 bases between. The CDR3: CASSFQSLGPLNTEAFF. CDR3 bases read: TGTGCCAGCAGCTTTCAATCTCTGGGCCCCCTGAACACTGAA. Full variable domain (remainder filled in from reference TRBV7-8 and TRBJ1-1): GAGVSQSPRYKVAKRGQDVALRCDPISGHVSLFWYQQALGQGPEFLTYFQNEAQLDKSGLPSDRFFAERPEGSVSTLKIQRTQQEDSAVYLCASSFQSLGPLNTEAFFGQGTRLTVV.

Remarks on this clone: The CDR3 end lies 3 residues beyond the end of the read and is filled in from the germline J gene. The chain employs TRBV19 and TRBJ1-3, with D possibly TRBD1 on 5 matching bases. The V end lost 6 bases, the J end lost 0 bases, and 9 bases lay between the germline ends. CDR3 length: 14 amino acids. The V gene's germline CDR1 is LNHDA and CDR2 SQIVND (reference sequence). The CDR3 is CASRRQRSGNTIYF. Incomplete CDR3 DNA: TGTGCCAGTAGAAGACAGCGCTCTGGAAACACC.

Regarding this clone: From the germline J gene comes the end of the CDR3, since the read stops 3 residues before it. The V call is TRBV14, the J call TRBJ2-1; TRBD2 matches 14 bases. Per the germline V gene, CDR1 is SGHDN and CDR2 is FVKESK. J gave up 6 bases and V 0 bases, and 10 bases lay outside the gene matches. This CDR3 spans 19 amino acids. The CDR3 sequence: CASSQEFLSGTSGSNEQFF. The part of the CDR3 DNA that was read is TGTGCCAGCAGCCAAGAATTCCTTTCTGGGACTAGCGGGAGCAATGAG.

Remarks on this clone: The observed sequence ends 3 residues before the CDR3 terminus, with the missing tail filled in from the germline J gene. V and J are TRBV30 and TRBJ2-7, with TRBD2 as a possible D gene (7 bases). Germline V gives CDR1 GTSNPN, CDR2 SVGIG (reference sequence). The CDR3 contains 15 residues. V was shortened by 0 bases and J by 3 bases, with 15 bases between the two germline ends. The DNA read from the CDR3 is TGTGCCTGGAGTGTACTGGGGGGGGGCCTCTACGAG. Protein: CAWSVLGGGLYE. The entire CDR3 reads CAWSVLGGGLYEQYF.

The CDR3 protein is CASSLFLAGQTQYF. The sequenced CDR3 bases are TGTGCCAGCAGCTTGTTTCTAGCGGGGCAGACG. The chain employs TRBV5-6 and TRBJ2-3; 9 bases map to TRBD2. The sequenced fragment ends 3 residues before the CDR3 boundary, so the rest is inferred from the germline J gene. Germline CDR1 reads SGHDT; CDR2 reads YYEEEE. The CDR3 covers 14 residues. Looking up the rest from reference TRBV5-6 and TRBJ2-3 gives the full variable domain: DAGVTQSPTHLIKTRGQQVTLRCSPKSGHDTVSWYQQALGQGPQFIFQYYEEEERQRGNFPDRFSGHQFPNYSSELNVNALLLGDSALYLCASSLFLAGQTQYFGPGTRLTVL.